This T cell receptor (beta chain) originates from a study of beta chain features in type 1 diabetes. Purity exceeded 95% in all sorted populations. This CDR3 is 15 amino acids long. Between the trimmed V and J ends, which lost 0 bases and 5 bases, there was a span of 14 bases. Germline V gene sequence: CDR1 SGHRS, CDR2 YFSETQ. Investigators reverse transcribed all isolated RNA, so they sequenced expressed TCRB transcripts. Generated by immunoSEQ multiplex PCR, the TCRdb table keeps only in-frame clones and is missing some. The sample has about 140,000 clones, 8.5% to 12% seen once. This clone has just a few counts.

The sequence was collected from a man aged 18 to 29 in good health. The specimen was naive CD4+ T cells from blood. This chain connects TRBV5-1 to TRBJ2-5; D gene unclear. In nucleotides, the CDR3 is TGCGCCAGCAGCTTGGTATCGGGTCCCGGGGAGACCCAGTACTTC. Protein product: CASSLVSGPGETQYF.